Given below is one T cell receptor (beta chain) in context. In the original analysis: It was from reference gene primer amplification that nucleated cell counts were estimated. Sequencing used immunoSEQ multiplex PCR; TCRdb keeps in-frame clones, though not all of them. V, J and clone size are those of that table, while D and trimming were read from the DNA. The sample shows 300,000 or so clones, roughly 90% of them seen only once. These data are taken from a study of blood T cell repertoires in COVID-19. Study details: Collection of acute and convalescent COVID-19 samples took place in the United States, Italy and Spain. Sources were T cells, B-cell-depleted T cells, or PBMCs; the material itself was cDNA or gDNA.

The germline CDR1 and CDR2 sequences are LNHDA and SQIVND (reference sequence). Trimming pared 3 bases from V and 1 base from J, leaving 6 bases between. This CDR3 has 13 amino acids. V is TRBV19 and J is TRBJ1-1, with D possibly TRBD1 on 5 matching bases. The TCR was taken from a woman aged 25 to 45 with COVID-19, enrolled during active disease. Sequenced input: peripheral blood. The CDR3 bases are TGTGCCAGTAGTATGACAGCGAACACTGAAGCTTTCTTT. Residues: CASSMTANTEAFF.